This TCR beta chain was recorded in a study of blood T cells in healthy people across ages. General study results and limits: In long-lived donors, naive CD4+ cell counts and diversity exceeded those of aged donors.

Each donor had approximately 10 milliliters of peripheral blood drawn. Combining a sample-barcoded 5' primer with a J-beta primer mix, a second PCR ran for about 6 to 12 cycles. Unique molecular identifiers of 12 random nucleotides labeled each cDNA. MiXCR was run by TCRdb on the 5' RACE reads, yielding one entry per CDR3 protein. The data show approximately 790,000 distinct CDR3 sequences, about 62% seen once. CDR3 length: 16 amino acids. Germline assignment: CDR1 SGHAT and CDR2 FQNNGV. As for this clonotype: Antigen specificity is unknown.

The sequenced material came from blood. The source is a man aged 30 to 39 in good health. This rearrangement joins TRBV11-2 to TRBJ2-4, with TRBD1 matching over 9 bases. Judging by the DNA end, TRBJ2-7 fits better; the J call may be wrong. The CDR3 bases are TGTGCCAGCAGCGGGTGGACAGGGGCGAGCTCCTACGAGCAGTACTTC. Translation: CASSGWTGASSYEQYF.